The present TCR beta chain was sequenced within a study of identical twins. Overall study findings and caveats: High-abundance cord blood beta clonotypes had fewer insertions; memory repertoires showed none. One should note that invariant MAIT and iNKT cells could partly confound zero-insertion analyses. Not following the same donors, the study drew its conclusions from cross-sectional statistical analysis. Models came in too low on out-of-frame TCR alpha sharing in monozygotic twins.

This clonotype was counted between two and nine times. Its antigen is still unknown. The V end lost 0 bases, the J end lost 0 bases, and 16 bases lay between the germline ends. This CDR3 has 18 amino acids. Germline CDR1 MNHEY, CDR2 SVGAGI. One entry per CDR3 protein, called by TCRdb with MiXCR from the 5' RACE reads. Of hundreds of thousands of distinct CDR3 sequences in the sample, more than 20% were seen once. These data also featured in a second study, about yellow fever vaccine responses in identical twins.

Sequencing was done on a sample of CD4+ T cells sorted from blood. The rearrangement links TRBV6-5 to TRBJ2-3, with D possibly matching TRBD2 (5 bases). The clonotype originates from a woman younger than 30 in good health. The DNA for the CDR3 is TGTGCCAGCAGTTACTCGAAGCGGACCTTCTATAGCACAGATACGCAGTATTTT. As protein: CASSYSKRTFYSTDTQYF.